This TCR beta chain was obtained from a study of blood T cell repertoires in COVID-19. Here immunoSEQ multiplex PCR was the method, and the copy in TCRdb shows in-frame clones only, minus some. Of around 61,000 clones in the sample, roughly 91% are singletons; the top ten hold less than 1.5%. V lost 3 bases, J lost 1 base, and 8 bases stayed unmatched. Per germline, CDR1 DFQATT and CDR2 SNEGSKA (reference sequence). CDR3 length: 15 residues. The source material was peripheral blood. This chain joins TRBV20-1 and TRBJ1-1; 7 bases map to TRBD1. The source of this sequence is a man between 60 and 75 years old with acute or convalescent COVID-19. The CDR3 DNA reads TGCAGTGCTAGTCCCCCGGACAGGCCGAACACTGAAGCTTTCTTT. Its protein is CSASPPDRPNTEAFF.